This T cell receptor (beta chain) was documented in a study of blood T cell repertoires in COVID-19. Turning to the study itself: The analysed material was cDNA or gDNA that came from T cells, B-cell-depleted T cells, or PBMCs.

The germline gives CDR1 SGHNT, CDR2 YYREEE (reference sequence). The CDR3 is 17 amino acids. V was pared by 4 bases and J by 7 bases, with 13 bases of the junction left unmatched. Profiling relied on immunoSEQ multiplex PCR, and the TCRdb table lists in-frame clones only, not all of them. The data hold 430,000 or so clones, with around nine tenths observed a single time. V usage is TRBV5-4 and J usage is TRBJ2-1; TRBD2 matches 11 bases. This sequence originates from a man aged 18 to 30 with COVID-19, enrolled during active disease. The sample was peripheral blood. CDR3 in amino acids: CASSLLELAGVNNEQFF. DNA of the CDR3: TGTGCCAGCAGCCTCCTGGAACTAGCGGGGGTTAATAATGAGCAGTTCTTC.